A single sample is the source of the 32 T cell receptor beta chains below, sequenced in a study of shared clonotypes between healthy human individuals. Profiled with immunoSEQ multiplex PCR; TCRdb holds only in-frame clones, not every one. The sample shows millions of clones, about 92% of them seen only once. Sequencing was performed on naive CD4+ T cells sorted from blood. Subset meaning: CD45RA+ positively selected. These receptors all come from a man aged 18 to 30 in good health.

Only one count was recorded for this clone. The V gene is TRBV4-1, the J gene TRBJ2-3; 8 bases match TRBD2. Germline loops: CDR1 MGHRA, CDR2 YSYEKL. The CDR3 covers 16 residues. With 1 base clipped from V and 1 base from J, the junction kept 4 bases outside the gene matches. CDR3 region: CASSQGGRGGTDTQYF. The CDR3 nucleotides read TGCGCCAGCAGCCAAGGAGGGCGGGGGGGCACAGATACGCAGTATTTT.

The V call is TRBV5-1, the J call TRBJ2-7, with 14 bases matching TRBD2. Germline lookup yields CDR1 SGHRS and CDR2 YFSETQ. The CDR3 runs 18 residues. The ends lost 3 bases at V and 7 bases at J; junction bases unmatched: 15. The CDR3 protein is CASSSSPAGLAGGGEQYF. Here the CDR3 DNA reads TGCGCCAGCAGCTCCTCACCAGCTGGACTAGCGGGAGGCGGTGAGCAGTACTTC. Looking up the rest from reference TRBV5-1 and TRBJ2-7 gives the full variable domain: KAGVTQTPRYLIKTRGQQVTLSCSPISGHRSVSWYQQTPGQGLQFLFEYFSETQRNKGNFPGRFSGRQFSNSRSEMNVSTLELGDSALYLCASSSSPAGLAGGGEQYFGPGTRLTVT.

The V call is TRBV4-1, the J call TRBJ2-4; tentative D call: TRBD1 (6 bases). The V gene's germline CDR1 is MGHRA and CDR2 YSYEKL. The CDR3 consists of 16 residues. Trimming pared 4 bases from V and 0 bases from J, leaving 13 bases between. The CDR3 loop reads CASSPRTVLAKNIQYF. CDR3 nucleotide sequence: TGCGCCAGCAGCCCCCGGACAGTGCTAGCCAAAAACATTCAGTACTTC.

This clone was recorded a few times. This chain's CDR3 is CAWGDGGYTF. DNA of the CDR3: TGTGCCTGGGGGGACGGTGGCTACACCTTC. The chain combines TRBV30 with TRBJ1-2; a possible D gene is TRBD1 (5 bases). The CDR3 length is 10 residues. The V end was cut by 5 bases, the J end by 7 bases, with 8 bases between. CDR1 GTSNPN and CDR2 SVGIG come from the germline V gene (reference sequence).

The chain recombines TRBV10-3 with TRBJ2-2, with TRBD1 matching over 7 bases. Trimming cost V 10 bases and J 8 bases; bases outside gene matches: 7. The germline gives CDR1 ENHRY, CDR2 SYGVKD. The CDR3 runs to 12 residues. The CDR3 reads CATTGVAGELFF. CDR3 DNA sequence: TGTGCCACCACAGGGGTAGCAGGGGAGCTGTTTTTT.

Of note for this clone: At the DNA level, this CDR3 is encoded by other sequences in the same sample as well. The CDR3 sequence: CASRGGTGAYEQYF. The CDR3, as DNA: TGTGCCAGCAGGGGAGGGACAGGGGCTTACGAGCAGTACTTC. The gene calls are TRBV28 and TRBJ2-7; the match to TRBD1 covers 10 bases. Germline V gene lookup returns CDR1 MDHEN and CDR2 SYDVKM. V dropped 6 bases and J dropped 4; count of bases not matched to a gene: 6. This CDR3 is built from 14 residues.

The chain combines TRBV9 with TRBJ2-1; 10 nucleotides align to TRBD2. The trim removed 4 bases at V and 4 bases at J, leaving 8 bases unmatched. Germline CDR1 and CDR2: SGDLS and YYNGEE. The CDR3 is made up of 16 amino acids. CDR3 DNA: TGTGCCAGCAGCCCCGGGGGACTAGCGTTTTACAATGAGCAGTTCTTC. This sequence encodes CASSPGGLAFYNEQFF.

As to this clone: This specimen includes other DNA sequences encoding the same CDR3. The rearrangement links TRBV7-2 to TRBJ2-5, with TRBD1 matching 9 bases. Germline assignment: CDR1 SGHTA and CDR2 FQGNSA. Trimming took 3 bases from V and 5 from J; bases not matched to a gene: 4. This CDR3 spans 14 amino acids. CDR3 sequence (DNA): TGTGCCAGCAGCTTTTGGACAGGGGAGGAGACCCAGTACTTC. Translation gives CASSFWTGEETQYF.

The chain uses TRBV9 and TRBJ1-6; D is perhaps TRBD1 (6 bases). V shed 0 bases and J shed 8 bases, with 15 bases lying between them. Per germline, CDR1 SGDLS and CDR2 YYNGEE. The CDR3 runs to 16 residues. The CDR3 nucleotides read TGTGCCAGCAGCGTAGCGGGAGGGGGTGCCTATTCACCCCTCCACTTT. Protein: CASSVAGGGAYSPLHF.

This chain uses TRBV6-6 with TRBJ1-2, with TRBD1 identical over 8 bases. The CDR3 loop spans 14 amino acids. The V segment lost 7 bases and the J segment 6 bases; nucleotides outside the gene matches: 10. The germline CDR1 and CDR2 sequences are MNHNY and SVGAGI (reference sequence). This CDR3 is CASKLVTGGHGYTF. CDR3 coding DNA: TGTGCCAGCAAGCTAGTAACAGGGGGTCATGGCTACACCTTC.

The J gene is TRBJ2-5, the V gene TRBV4-2, with TRBD2 identical over 11 bases. J gave up 3 bases and V 3 bases, and 6 bases lay outside the gene matches. CDR1 and CDR2 (germline): LGHNA, YNFKEQ. This CDR3 has 16 residues. The CDR3 is CASSQLAGGPEETQYF. The CDR3 bases are TGTGCCAGCAGCCAGTTAGCGGGGGGGCCGGAAGAGACCCAGTACTTC.

The chain employs TRBV5-1 and TRBJ2-1; TRBD2 matches 10 bases. This CDR3 contains 17 residues. CDR1 and CDR2 (germline): SGHRS, YFSETQ. J was trimmed by 4 bases and V by 2 bases; bases with no gene match: 9. The CDR3 reads CASSFGTSAAEYNEQFF. The CDR3, as DNA: TGCGCCAGCAGCTTCGGGACTAGCGCCGCGGAGTACAATGAGCAGTTCTTC.

The V gene is TRBV5-1, the J gene TRBJ1-1; D may be TRBD1 (5 bases). The CDR3 totals 15 residues. In germline, CDR1 is SGHRS, CDR2 YFSETQ. V was shortened by 4 bases and J by 1 base, with 14 bases between the two germline ends. The CDR3 nucleotides are TGCGCCAGCAGCCAGCTCGGGACTGAGAACACTGAAGCTTTCTTT. Protein: CASSQLGTENTEAFF.

This rearrangement joins TRBV29-1 to TRBJ2-3; 7 bases fit TRBD2. CDR1 SQVTM and CDR2 ANQGSEA come from the germline V gene. V lost 5 bases to trimming and J lost 1 base; unmatched junction nucleotides: 15. This CDR3 region has 17 residues. The CDR3 sequence: CSVSFLAGGARTDTQYF. DNA of the CDR3: TGCAGCGTTTCTTTTTTAGCGGGTGGGGCCCGCACAGATACGCAGTATTTT.

The CDR3: CASSPRGGGNTIYF. The CDR3 nucleotides are TGTGCCAGCAGCCCGAGGGGGGGTGGAAACACCATATATTTT. This rearrangement joins TRBV5-4 to TRBJ1-3; D possibly corresponds to TRBD1 (6 bases). The V gene lost 4 bases and the J gene lost 3 bases, with 11 bases spanning the gap. The CDR3 is 14 residues long. Germline V gene sequence: CDR1 SGHNT, CDR2 YYREEE (reference sequence).

This sequence joins TRBV19 and TRBJ1-4; D is undetermined. With 4 bases removed from V and 7 bases from J, the gap between germline ends came to 10 bases. The CDR3 has 13 residues. Germline CDR1 reads LNHDA; CDR2 reads SQIVND (reference sequence). In DNA, the CDR3 is TGTGCCAGTAGTACCCTCAGCAGTGAAAAACTGTTTTTT. Its protein product is CASSTLSSEKLFF.

The chain uses TRBV28 and TRBJ1-2; D remains ambiguous. The germline V gene has CDR1 MDHEN and CDR2 SYDVKM. This CDR3 is 13 amino acids long. V shed 8 bases and J shed 2 bases, with 12 bases lying between them. As DNA, the CDR3 is TGTGCCAGCCGACGTGACCTAAACTATGGCTACACCTTC. As protein: CASRRDLNYGYTF.

The J gene is TRBJ2-2, the V gene TRBV18, with a weak D call TRBD1 (6 bases). The CDR3 has 13 residues. Germline-derived CDR1 and CDR2 are KGHSH and LQKENI. The V and J ends lost 3 bases and 6 bases respectively, with 8 bases between them. The CDR3 nucleotides are TGTGCCAGCTCACCGTCAGGGGCCGGGGAGCTGTTTTTT. This sequence encodes CASSPSGAGELFF.

The V gene is TRBV5-5, the J gene TRBJ2-7, with D tentatively TRBD1 or TRBD2 (5 bases each). Germline V gene sequence: CDR1 SGHKS, CDR2 YYEKEE (reference sequence). Trimming removed 2 bases from V and 7 bases from J, with 19 bases in between. The CDR3 contains 15 residues. CDR3 sequence (DNA): TGTGCCAGCAGCTTTGGGACCGGGGAACTACTGGAGCAGTACTTC. Protein product: CASSFGTGELLEQYF.

The V call is TRBV7-6, the J call TRBJ1-4; the D gene is possibly TRBD1 (6 bases). V lost 1 base and J 4 bases, leaving 13 bases between the germline ends. The CDR3 runs 16 residues. CDR1 SGHVS and CDR2 FNYEAQ come from the germline V gene. CDR3 protein: CASSLGGAGGNEKLFF. CDR3 sequence (DNA): TGTGCCAGCAGCTTAGGGGGGGCAGGCGGTAATGAAAAACTGTTTTTT.

In this sample, this clone turned up a few times. The V gene is TRBV30, the J gene TRBJ1-1; tentatively, D is TRBD1 (6 bases). The CDR3 totals 13 residues. V lost 7 bases and J 0 bases, leaving 12 bases between the germline ends. The germline CDR1 and CDR2 sequences are GTSNPN and SVGIG (reference sequence). The CDR3 reads CASNRVMNTEAFF. In DNA form, the CDR3 reads TGTGCCTCTAACAGGGTCATGAACACTGAAGCTTTCTTT. The whole variable domain, remainder taken from reference TRBV30 and TRBJ1-1, is SQTIHQWPATLVQPVGSPLSLECTVEGTSNPNLYWYRQAAGRGLQLLFYSVGIGQISSEVPQNLSASRPQDRQFILSSKKLLLSDSGFYLCASNRVMNTEAFFGQGTRLTVV.

This chain joins TRBV6-5 and TRBJ2-2; D uncertain. Germline loops: CDR1 MNHEY, CDR2 SVGAGI. This CDR3 contains 14 residues. Trimming removed 8 bases from V and 6 bases from J, with 16 bases in between. CDR3 DNA: TGTGCCAGCCAGCCCGGCCCCGACCCCGGGGAGCTGTTTTTT. Amino acid sequence: CASQPGPDPGELFF.

A single count supports this clone. This chain connects TRBV20-1 to TRBJ1-2; 10 bases agree with TRBD1. There are 10 residues in the CDR3. Germline V gives CDR1 DFQATT, CDR2 SNEGSKA (reference sequence). The CDR3 DNA reads as TGCAGGACAGGGGGCGATGGCTACACCTTC. Amino acids: CRTGGDGYTF.

The chain uses TRBV19 and TRBJ1-5; D may be TRBD1 (6 bases). Trimming took off 3 bases at V and 1 base at J, with 16 bases between the two ends. This CDR3 spans 17 amino acids. The V gene's germline CDR1 is LNHDA and CDR2 SQIVND (reference sequence). In DNA, the CDR3 is TGTGCCAGTAGTATCTCGACAGGAGGAGGAAGCAATCAGCCCCAGCATTTT. Its translation: CASSISTGGGSNQPQHF. Full variable domain (rest looked up from reference TRBV19 and TRBJ1-5): DGGITQSPKYLFRKEGQNVTLSCEQNLNHDAMYWYRQDPGQGLRLIYYSQIVNDFQKGDIAEGYSVSREKKESFPLTVTSAQKNPTAFYLCASSISTGGGSNQPQHFGDGTRLSIL.

The CDR3 DNA reads as TGTGCCAGCAGTGAACTCGGGCGGAGGGATAATTCACCCCTCCACTTT. Translating it yields CASSELGRRDNSPLHF. The chain has TRBV25-1 and TRBJ1-6, with no clear D. Trimming cost V 2 bases and J 5 bases, with 13 bases left between them. Germline CDR1 MGHDK, CDR2 SYGVNS. This CDR3 region has 16 residues.

This sequence joins TRBV2 and TRBJ2-7; TRBD2 is a possible D gene (5 bases). The germline V and J ends were trimmed by 6 bases and 7 bases, with 10 bases remaining between them. In germline, CDR1 is SNHLY, CDR2 FYNNEI. The CDR3 spans 11 residues. The CDR3 loop reads CASSLPGEQYF. CDR3 bases: TGTGCCAGCAGCCTCCCGGGGGAGCAGTACTTC.

This sequence joins TRBV18 and TRBJ2-1; 8 nucleotides match TRBD2. This CDR3 has 16 amino acids. CDR1 KGHSH and CDR2 LQKENI come from the germline V gene. V shed 4 bases and J 9 bases; nucleotides not matched to a gene: 14. The CDR3 DNA sequence: TGTGCCAGCTCACGACCAGCGGGAGCCCCCAGGAGTGAGCAGTTCTTC. Amino acid sequence: CASSRPAGAPRSEQFF. The full variable domain, in which reference TRBV18 and TRBJ2-1 provide the parts outside the CDR3, is NAGVMQNPRHLVRRRGQEARLRCSPMKGHSHVYWYRQLPEEGLKFMVYLQKENIIDESGMPKERFSAEFPKEGPSILRIQQVVRGDSAAYFCASSRPAGAPRSEQFFGPGTRLTVL.

Notes on this clone: The sample contains more than one DNA sequence encoding this CDR3. This chain uses TRBV5-1 with TRBJ1-3, with D unresolved. This CDR3 is built from 14 residues. Germline loops: CDR1 SGHRS, CDR2 YFSETQ. V shed 0 bases and J shed 4 bases, with 8 bases lying between them. The CDR3 DNA reads TGCGCCAGCAGCTTGGAAGGCTCAGGAAACACCATATATTTT. Protein sequence: CASSLEGSGNTIYF.

The rearrangement uses TRBV2 and TRBJ1-2; 9 bases are a match to TRBD1. This CDR3 comprises 15 residues. Germline V gene lookup returns CDR1 SNHLY and CDR2 FYNNEI. V shed 6 bases, J shed 5 bases, and the junction held 10 bases outside the gene matches. CDR3 DNA sequence: TGTGCCAGCAGGCTTACCCAGGGACAGGGTTATGGCTACACCTTC. Translating it yields CASRLTQGQGYGYTF.

The CDR3 loop reads CASSPVLGSENQFF. The CDR3, as DNA: TGTGCCAGCTCACCGGTTCTCGGCTCCGAGAACCAGTTCTTC. The rearrangement joins TRBV18 to TRBJ2-1; D is uncertain. The germline V gene has CDR1 KGHSH and CDR2 LQKENI. Between the trimmed V and J ends, which lost 3 bases and 13 bases, there was a span of 19 bases. The CDR3 is 14 amino acids.

This clone was counted only a few times. The chain carries TRBV4-1 and TRBJ1-6; D is possibly TRBD1 (5 bases). The CDR3 spans 15 residues. The V and J ends lost 4 bases and 10 bases respectively, with 17 bases between them. Germline V gives CDR1 MGHRA, CDR2 YSYEKL. The CDR3 region has the DNA TGCGCCAGCAGCCGCCTCCGGGACCAGTTGTCACCCCTCCACTTT. It specifies CASSRLRDQLSPLHF.

The CDR3 DNA sequence: TGTGCCAGCAGTTTATCGAGGCTAGCTAACTATGGCTACACCTTC. Translated, it gives CASSLSRLANYGYTF. The chain has TRBV27 and TRBJ1-2; D unclear. The germline V gene encodes CDR1 MNHEY and CDR2 SMNVEV (reference sequence). The CDR3 runs to 15 residues. Deletions cut 0 bases from V and 0 bases from J, with 8 bases between.